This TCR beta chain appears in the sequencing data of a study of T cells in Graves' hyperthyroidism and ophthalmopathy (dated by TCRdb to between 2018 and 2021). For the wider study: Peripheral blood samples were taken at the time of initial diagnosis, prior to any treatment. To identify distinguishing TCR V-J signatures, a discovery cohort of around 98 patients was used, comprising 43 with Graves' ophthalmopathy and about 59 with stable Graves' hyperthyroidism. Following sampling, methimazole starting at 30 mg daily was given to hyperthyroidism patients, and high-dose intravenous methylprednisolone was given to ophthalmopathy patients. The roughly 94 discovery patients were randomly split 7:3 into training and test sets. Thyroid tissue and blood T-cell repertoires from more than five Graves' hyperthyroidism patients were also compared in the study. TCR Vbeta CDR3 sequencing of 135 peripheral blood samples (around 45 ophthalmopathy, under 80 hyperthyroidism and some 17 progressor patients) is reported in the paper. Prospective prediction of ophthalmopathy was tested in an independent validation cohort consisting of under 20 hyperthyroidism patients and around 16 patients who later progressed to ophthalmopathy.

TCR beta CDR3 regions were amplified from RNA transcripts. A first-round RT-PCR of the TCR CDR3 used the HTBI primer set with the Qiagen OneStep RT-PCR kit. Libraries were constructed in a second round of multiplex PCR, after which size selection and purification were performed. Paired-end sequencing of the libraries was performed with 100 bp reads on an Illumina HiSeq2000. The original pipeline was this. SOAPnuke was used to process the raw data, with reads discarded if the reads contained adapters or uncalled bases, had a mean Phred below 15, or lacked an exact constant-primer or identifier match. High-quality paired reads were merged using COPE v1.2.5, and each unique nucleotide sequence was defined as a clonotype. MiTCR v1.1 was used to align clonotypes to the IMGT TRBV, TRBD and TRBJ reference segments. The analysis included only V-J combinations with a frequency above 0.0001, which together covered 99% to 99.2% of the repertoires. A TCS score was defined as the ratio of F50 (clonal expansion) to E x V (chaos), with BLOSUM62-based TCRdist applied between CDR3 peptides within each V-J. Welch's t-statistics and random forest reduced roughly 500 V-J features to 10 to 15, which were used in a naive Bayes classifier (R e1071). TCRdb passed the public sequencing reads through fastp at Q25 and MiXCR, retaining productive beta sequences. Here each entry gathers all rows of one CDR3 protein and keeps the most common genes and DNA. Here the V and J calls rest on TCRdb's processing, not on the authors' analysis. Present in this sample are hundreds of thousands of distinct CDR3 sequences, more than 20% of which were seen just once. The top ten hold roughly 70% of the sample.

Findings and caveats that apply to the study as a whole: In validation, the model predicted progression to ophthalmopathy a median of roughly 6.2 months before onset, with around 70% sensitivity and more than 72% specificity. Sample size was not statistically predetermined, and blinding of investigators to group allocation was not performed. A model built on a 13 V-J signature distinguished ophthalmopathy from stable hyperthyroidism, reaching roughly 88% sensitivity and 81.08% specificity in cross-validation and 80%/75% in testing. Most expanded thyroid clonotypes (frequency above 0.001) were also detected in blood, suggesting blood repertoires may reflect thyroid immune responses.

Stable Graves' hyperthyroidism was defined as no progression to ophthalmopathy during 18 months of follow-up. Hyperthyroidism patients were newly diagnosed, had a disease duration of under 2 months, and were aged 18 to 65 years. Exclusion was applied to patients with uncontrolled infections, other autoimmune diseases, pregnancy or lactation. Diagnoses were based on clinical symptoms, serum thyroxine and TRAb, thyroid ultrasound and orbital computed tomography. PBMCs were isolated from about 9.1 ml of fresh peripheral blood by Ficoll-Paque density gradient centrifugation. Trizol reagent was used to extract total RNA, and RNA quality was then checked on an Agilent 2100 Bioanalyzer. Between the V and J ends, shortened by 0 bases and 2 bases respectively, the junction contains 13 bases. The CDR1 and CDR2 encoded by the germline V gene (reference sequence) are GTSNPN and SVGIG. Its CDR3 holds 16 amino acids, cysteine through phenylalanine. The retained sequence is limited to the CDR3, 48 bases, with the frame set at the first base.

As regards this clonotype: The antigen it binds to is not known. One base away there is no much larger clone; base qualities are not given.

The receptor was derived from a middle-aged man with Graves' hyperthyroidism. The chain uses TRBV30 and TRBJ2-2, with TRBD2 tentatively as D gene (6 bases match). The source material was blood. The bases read TGTGCCTGGAGTGTGCGGGACCCTTATAACACCGGGGAGCTGTTTTTT. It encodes CAWSVRDPYNTGELFF.